The sample holds a few counts of the clone carrying this T cell receptor beta chain. Its specificity is not known. This specimen comes from a study of beta chain features in type 1 diabetes. Points from the study as a whole: TCRB CDR3s were moderately but significantly shorter in Type 1 diabetes patients in all four CD4+ subsets.

Looked up from germline, CDR1 is KGHSH and CDR2 is LQKENI. Trimming cost V 5 bases and J 2 bases; bases outside gene matches: 4. This CDR3 has 15 residues. All of the isolated RNA was reverse transcribed, so expressed TCRB transcripts were sequenced. Libraries were prepared by immunoSEQ multiplex PCR; TCRdb keeps only in-frame clonotypes and omits some of them. The sample has about 740,000 clones; 10% to 15% are singletons. The rearrangement links TRBV18 to TRBJ1-4, with 8 bases aligning to TRBD1. The sample comprised naive CD4+ T cells from blood. The TCR comes from a man between 18 and 35 years old with type 1 diabetes. The CDR3 region has the DNA TGTGCCAGCTCAGCCCAGGGGGCGACTAATGAAAAACTGTTTTTT. It encodes CASSAQGATNEKLFF. Full variable domain (remainder filled in from reference TRBV18 and TRBJ1-4): NAGVMQNPRHLVRRRGQEARLRCSPMKGHSHVYWYRQLPEEGLKFMVYLQKENIIDESGMPKERFSAEFPKEGPSILRIQQVVRGDSAAYFCASSAQGATNEKLFFGSGTQLSVL.